The clone carrying this T cell receptor beta chain was seen a few times. Profiled with immunoSEQ multiplex PCR; TCRdb holds only in-frame clones, not every one. Among roughly 250,000 clones listed, roughly 82% were seen once. The sample comes from a study of blood T cell repertoires in COVID-19. Germline V gene sequence: CDR1 SGHRS, CDR2 YFSETQ. Trimming cost V 0 bases and J 6 bases; bases outside gene matches: 4. The CDR3 consists of 16 residues. The clonotype originates from a woman older than 75 with active or convalescent COVID-19. V is TRBV5-1 and J is TRBJ2-7, with 15 bases matching TRBD2. The specimen was peripheral blood. In DNA form, the CDR3 reads TGCGCCAGCAGCTTGGGGACTAGCGGGAGGGCATCCGAGCAGTACTTC. Translated, it gives CASSLGTSGRASEQYF.